This entry is about one T cell receptor beta chain. There are a few counts of this clonotype. Its antigen is unknown. It has no much larger one-base neighbor in the sample; base qualities were not kept. The sample originates from a study of response to subunit inactivated influenza vaccine (dated by TCRdb to the late 2010s). For the wider study: Deep quantitative T cell receptor repertoire profiling was used in the study to track responses to a trivalent subunit inactivated influenza vaccine. The research as a whole found: The authors suggested that each seasonal influenza vaccination may recruit only a limited number of new T cells.

V has 0 bases trimmed and J has 8 bases trimmed; junction bases matching no gene number 5. As encoded in the germline V gene, CDR1 is LGHNA while CDR2 is YNFKEQ. Taken from cysteine to phenylalanine, the CDR3 has 15 residues. Just the 45-base CDR3 DNA is kept, in frame starting at base 1. Library preparation employed RT-PCR. Sequencing instrument: Illumina HiSeq 2500. TCRdb reran the public reads through fastp at Q25 and MiXCR, keeping productive beta chains. Duplicate CDR3 protein sequences are folded into a single record with the most common DNA and genes. The sample includes about 780,000 distinct CDR3 sequences, with approximately 18% observed a single time. The ten top clones hold 11% of the sample.

This specimen was PBMCs from blood, taken 5 days after vaccination. The chain was built from TRBV4-2 and TRBJ2-4; TRBD1 fits 9 bases in the junction. This TCR was recovered from a man over 45 who received an inactivated influenza vaccine. Donor details come from another sample of the same person, matched by shared clones. For the CDR3, the sequence is CASSQERTGVDIQYF. At the DNA level, the sequence is TGTGCCAGCAGCCAAGAGCGGACAGGGGTAGACATTCAGTACTTC.